Below, one T cell receptor beta chain is given with its context. TCRdb re-analysed the RT-PCR reads in MiXCR, keeping a single row per CDR3 protein. In the table there are some 92,000 distinct CDR3 sequences, around 48% of which are singletons. This entry is derived from a study of patients and donors after allogeneic stem cell transplantation. Germline V lookup: CDR1 SGHRS, CDR2 YFSETQ. The CDR3 extends over 16 amino acids. Deletions cut 0 bases from V and 4 bases from J, with 16 bases between. Sequenced sample: blood, either unsorted or a sorted T cell fraction (not recorded which). The chain uses TRBV5-1 and TRBJ1-1; no clear D gene. This TCR was recovered from a human donor who was either an allogeneic HSCT recipient or a stem cell or donor lymphocyte infusion donor (not recorded which). It is not recorded whose cells these are; they may come from a transplant donor. CDR3 region: CASSLAPGGRGTEAFF. Here the CDR3 DNA reads TGCGCCAGCAGCTTGGCCCCTGGAGGGCGCGGCACTGAAGCTTTCTTT.